These 19 T cell receptor beta chains were all obtained from the same sample, sequenced in a study of blood T cell repertoires in COVID-19. Assay: immunoSEQ multiplex PCR; the TCRdb copy retains only in-frame clones and omits some. The sample shows around 94,000 clones, 70% to 90% of them seen only once. The sequenced sample was peripheral blood. The receptors were sampled from an older man with acute or convalescent COVID-19.

The chain is built from TRBV7-8 and TRBJ2-7, with D unclear. This CDR3 region has 14 residues. Germline CDR1 is SGHVS and CDR2 is FQNEAQ. Trimming pared 0 bases from V and 5 bases from J, leaving 11 bases between. The CDR3 DNA sequence: TGTGCCAGCAGCTTAGCAAGCCTAGGCCACGAGCAGTACTTC. This encodes CASSLASLGHEQYF.

V and J are TRBV5-5 and TRBJ1-6, with D unresolved. Germline V gives CDR1 SGHKS, CDR2 YYEKEE (reference sequence). The CDR3 sequence is 15 residues long. Trimming took 3 bases from V and 6 from J, leaving 13 bases between them. The CDR3 region has the DNA TGTGCCAGCAGCTCCTCGGTTTCGGGTAATTCACCCCTCCACTTT. This encodes CASSSSVSGNSPLHF.

This chain links TRBV13 with TRBJ2-7, with 7 positions matching TRBD1. The CDR3 totals 15 residues. CDR1 PRHDT and CDR2 FYEKMQ come from the germline V gene (reference sequence). Trimming took 5 bases from V and 2 from J; bases not matched to a gene: 9. CDR3 loop: CASSLWRQGAYEQYF. The DNA for the CDR3 is TGTGCCAGCAGCCTTTGGCGACAGGGCGCCTACGAGCAGTACTTC.

This clone was picked up a small number of times. V gene TRBV6-2 or TRBV6-3 combines with J gene TRBJ1-1; D is unclear. The CDR3 sequence is 15 residues long. The germline V and J ends were trimmed by 0 bases and 5 bases, with 13 bases remaining between them. Germline lookup yields CDR1 MNHEY and CDR2 SVGEGT. CDR3 bases: TGTGCCAGCAGTTACTCCATCGGGCGAGGGACTGAAGCTTTCTTT. Translated, it gives CASSYSIGRGTEAFF.

V gene TRBV6-6 combines with J gene TRBJ1-3; D is uncertain. Per germline, CDR1 MNHNY and CDR2 SVGAGI (reference sequence). The CDR3 spans 11 residues. V lost 10 bases to trimming and J lost 8 bases, with 12 bases between them. The CDR3 nucleotides read TGTGCCACCCATAGTGGGCACACCATATATTTT. Its protein is CATHSGHTIYF.

The chain uses TRBV5-1 and TRBJ2-6; 8 positions agree with TRBD1. V gave up 4 bases and J gave up 2 bases; unmatched junction bases: 2. Germline values: CDR1 SGHRS, CDR2 YFSETQ. The CDR3 is 15 amino acids. CDR3 nucleotides: TGCGCCAGCAGCCAGGGGGCGACTGGGGCCAACGTCCTGACTTTC. Translation gives CASSQGATGANVLTF.

The CDR3 loop reads CASRADSSSNQPQHF. DNA of the CDR3: TGTGCCAGCAGGGCGGACAGTTCTAGCAATCAGCCCCAGCATTTT. The chain is built from TRBV6-5 and TRBJ1-5, with a possible D match to TRBD1 (6 bases). The CDR3 is 15 amino acids. V was cut by 6 bases and J by 0 bases, with 12 bases left in between. The germline V gene encodes CDR1 MNHEY and CDR2 SVGAGI.

The gene calls are TRBV6-5 and TRBJ1-5, with TRBD1 matching 7 bases. The CDR3 has 14 amino acids. V lost 5 bases, J lost 5 bases, and 6 bases stayed unmatched. CDR1 MNHEY and CDR2 SVGAGI come from the germline V gene. CDR3 sequence reads: CASSPRTGYQPQHF. The CDR3 DNA is TGTGCCAGCAGTCCCCGGACAGGATATCAGCCCCAGCATTTT.

J is TRBJ1-2 and V is TRBV19; the D is unclear. Deletions cut 10 bases from V and 8 bases from J, with 17 bases between. The CDR3 sequence is 12 residues long. Germline V gene sequence: CDR1 LNHDA, CDR2 SQIVND (reference sequence). The CDR3 sequence is CATQREMGGYTF. The DNA of the CDR3 is TGTGCCACCCAGCGGGAGATGGGAGGCTACACCTTC.

In its sample, this clone was seen a few times. Written as DNA, the CDR3 is TGTGCCAGTAGTCGTCAGGCCATTCGCACAGATACGCAGTATTTT. Its protein is CASSRQAIRTDTQYF. The chain carries TRBV19 and TRBJ2-3; no clear D. The CDR3 totals 15 residues. Between the trimmed V and J ends, which lost 5 bases and 1 base, there was a span of 13 bases. Germline assignment: CDR1 LNHDA and CDR2 SQIVND (reference sequence).

This rearrangement joins TRBV7-2 to TRBJ2-7; the match to TRBD2 covers 9 bases. The germline V gene has CDR1 SGHTA and CDR2 FQGNSA. This CDR3 has 15 residues. V trimming: 1 base; J trimming: 7 bases; junction bases outside the gene matches: 8. The CDR3 reads CASSLGLAGVGEQYF. DNA of the CDR3: TGTGCCAGCAGCTTAGGGTTAGCGGGAGTGGGAGAGCAGTACTTC.

The chain combines TRBV7-2 with TRBJ2-7, with 9 positions matching TRBD1. J lost 0 bases, V lost 2 bases, and 5 bases had no gene match. The CDR3 loop spans 16 amino acids. In germline, CDR1 is SGHTA, CDR2 FQGNSA. DNA for the CDR3: TGTGCCAGCAGCTTATTCGGGACAGGGCGCTCCTACGAGCAGTACTTC. Translation gives CASSLFGTGRSYEQYF.

Concerning this clone itself: At one end the junction does not follow the germline gene, possibly because of a read error. This sequence joins TRBV6-5 and TRBJ1-2; weak D call: TRBD1 (5 bases). The germline V gene encodes CDR1 MNHEY and CDR2 SVGAGI. The CDR3 runs 14 residues. The CDR3 loop is CASSDSGQSYGYTF. CDR3 in DNA: TGTGCCAGCAGTGACTCGGGGCAGAGCTATGGCTACACCTTC.

V usage is TRBV7-2 and J usage is TRBJ1-2; D gene unclear. Trimming left V 1 base short and J 4 bases short, with 16 bases between. The germline V gene encodes CDR1 SGHTA and CDR2 FQGNSA. This CDR3 contains 16 residues. In nucleotides, the CDR3 is TGTGCCAGCAGCTTAGAGGCGGGTCGGCCAGGCTATGGCTACACCTTC. Translated, it gives CASSLEAGRPGYGYTF.

The rearrangement uses TRBV6-1 and TRBJ2-1, with D perhaps matching TRBD1 (5 bases). Germline CDR1 MNHNS, CDR2 SASEGT. V lost 3 bases and J 2 bases, leaving 14 bases between the germline ends. CDR3 length: 16 amino acids. CDR3 bases: TGTGCCAGCAGTGACAGGGTGGGTCCGCCCTACAATGAGCAGTTCTTC. This codes for CASSDRVGPPYNEQFF.

The V call is TRBV4-3, the J call TRBJ2-5, with 13 bases identical to TRBD2. The V segment lost 3 bases and the J segment 5 bases; nucleotides outside the gene matches: 3. The CDR3 is 15 amino acids. Germline V lookup: CDR1 LGHNA, CDR2 YSLEER. The CDR3 DNA sequence: TGCGCCAGCAGCCAGTGGACTAGCGGGAGCGAGACCCAGTACTTC. The encoded protein is CASSQWTSGSETQYF.

V is TRBV19 and J is TRBJ1-2, with 9 bases aligning to TRBD1. The CDR3 is 14 amino acids. Germline V gives CDR1 LNHDA, CDR2 SQIVND (reference sequence). V shed 0 bases and J 7 bases; nucleotides not matched to a gene: 3. The CDR3 sequence is CASSIEGQGSGYTF. CDR3 in DNA: TGTGCCAGTAGTATAGAGGGACAGGGAAGTGGCTACACCTTC. The full variable domain, with the rest looked up from reference TRBV19 and TRBJ1-2, is DGGITQSPKYLFRKEGQNVTLSCEQNLNHDAMYWYRQDPGQGLRLIYYSQIVNDFQKGDIAEGYSVSREKKESFPLTVTSAQKNPTAFYLCASSIEGQGSGYTFGSGTRLTVV.

In this sample, this clone turned up once. The V and J genes are TRBV2 and TRBJ2-5; 7 nucleotides align to TRBD1. The CDR3 spans 13 residues. V was clipped by 4 bases and J by 4 bases; unmatched bases: 3. Per germline, CDR1 SNHLY and CDR2 FYNNEI. CDR3 nucleotides: TGTGCCAGCAGTGTTCACAGGGGAGAGACCCAGTACTTC. It codes for CASSVHRGETQYF.

This chain links TRBV28 with TRBJ1-1, with 9 bases lining up with TRBD1. From germline, CDR1 is MDHEN and CDR2 SYDVKM. The CDR3 contains 14 residues. Unmatched junction bases numbered 4, after V lost 3 bases and J lost 5 bases. CDR3 DNA: TGTGCCAGCAGTTTTACAGGGGGCAGGACTGAAGCTTTCTTT. Its translation is CASSFTGGRTEAFF.